This TCR beta chain appears in the sequencing data of a study of blood T cell repertoires in COVID-19. Study-level background: PBMCs, B-cell-depleted T cells, or T cells provided the cDNA or gDNA that made up the material.

The authors' processing: Estimation of nucleated cell counts relied on the amplification of reference gene primers. Libraries were prepared by immunoSEQ multiplex PCR; TCRdb keeps only in-frame clonotypes and omits some of them. V, J and clone size are taken as reported in that table, and D and trimming were inferred from the DNA itself. The table shows over 45,000 clones, with roughly four fifths occurring only once. The sample consisted of peripheral blood. The origin of this receptor is an elderly woman with acute or convalescent COVID-19.

The CDR3 DNA sequence: TGTGCCAGCAGTTTCGAGCGGGCCACAGATACGCAGTATTTT. This codes for CASSFERATDTQYF. This chain joins TRBV27 and TRBJ2-3, with a weak D call TRBD2 (6 bases). V was cut by 3 bases and J by 2 bases, with 9 bases left in between. Looked up from germline, CDR1 is MNHEY and CDR2 is SMNVEV (reference sequence). CDR3 length: 14 amino acids.